The clone carrying this T cell receptor delta chain is categorized as large (0.1 to 1%). Distinct nucleotide sequences in the sample also encode this CDR3. Per the germline V gene, CDR1 is GEAIGNYY and CDR2 is EKD. CDR3 length: 19 amino acids. V lost 3 bases to trimming and J lost 0 bases; unmatched junction nucleotides: 6. This sample is drawn from a study of gamma-delta chains in newborns, infants, children. The overall study: Innate gammadelta T cells reportedly expand polyclonally right after birth, driven by microbial exposure, per the title.

TCRdb fed the reads into CATT to redo clone calling. The top ten hold less than 20% of the sample, which has about 2,500 delta-chain clones, more than 9% seen once. Sequencing used blood. The TCR was taken from a child who was a newborn, infant or young child, either healthy, febrile or measles-vaccinated (not recorded which). This chain uses TRDV2 with TRDJ3, with 11 nucleotides matching TRDD3. CDR3 DNA sequence: TGTGCCTGTGACCCTTTACTGGGGGATAGCTCCTGGGACACCCGACAGATGTTTTTC. Translation: CACDPLLGDSSWDTRQMFF.